This T cell receptor beta chain was retrieved from a study of blood T cell repertoires in COVID-19. The CDR3 totals 12 residues. Germline V gene sequence: CDR1 KGHSH, CDR2 LQKENI. V lost 5 bases to trimming and J lost 8 bases; unmatched junction nucleotides: 5. This table comes from immunoSEQ multiplex PCR, and its TCRdb copy is limited to in-frame clones, with some not included. The data show about 240,000 clones, with 80% to 90% seen just once and 2.6% held by the top ten. This clonotype was sampled from a woman in her 30s with acute COVID-19. The sequenced material came from PBMCs or T cells enriched from blood (not recorded which). This chain uses TRBV18 with TRBJ1-2; 7 bases are a match to TRBD1. CDR3 protein: CASSEGARGYTF. The CDR3 DNA reads as TGTGCCAGCTCAGAGGGGGCGCGGGGCTACACCTTC. The full variable domain, in which reference TRBV18 and TRBJ1-2 provide the parts outside the CDR3, is NAGVMQNPRHLVRRRGQEARLRCSPMKGHSHVYWYRQLPEEGLKFMVYLQKENIIDESGMPKERFSAEFPKEGPSILRIQQVVRGDSAAYFCASSEGARGYTFGSGTRLTVV.